This record concerns one T cell receptor (beta chain) sequence. Its antigen is not identified. CDR3 length: 15 amino acids. Germline V gives CDR1 MNHEY, CDR2 SVGAGI. The V gene end was trimmed by 4 bases and the J gene end by 5 bases; junction bases not matched to a gene: 10. TCRdb re-analysed the RT-PCR reads in MiXCR, keeping a single row per CDR3 protein. Of under 950,000 distinct CDR3 sequences detected, about 20% appear once; the ten largest clones hold roughly 10%. This entry is derived from a study of response to subunit inactivated influenza vaccine. General observations from the study: Each seasonal influenza vaccination recruits few new T cells, the authors suggested.

The rearrangement links TRBV6-5 to TRBJ2-5; TRBD1 aligns across 7 bases. The source of this sequence is a man aged 50 to 60 who received an inactivated influenza vaccine. This material consisted of PBMCs from blood, taken 4 to 6 days after vaccination. As DNA, the CDR3 is TGTGCCAGCAGTTTTCAGGGGGTATGGCGGGAGACCCAGTACTTC. It translates to CASSFQGVWRETQYF.